The TCR beta chain under discussion was sequenced for a study of response to subunit inactivated influenza vaccine. Trimming took off 2 bases at V and 5 bases at J, with 12 bases between the two ends. CDR3 size: 14 residues. Study conclusions and caveats: Each seasonal flu vaccination may recruit only limited new T cells, authors suggested.

This clonotype has more than one count but fewer than ten. The antigen is undetermined. TCRdb reanalysed the RT-PCR reads using MiXCR and keeps one entry per CDR3 protein. Of 400,000 to 650,000 distinct CDR3 sequences listed, less than 7.5% were seen once; the top ten hold roughly 14%. The rearrangement uses TRBV12-3 or TRBV12-4 and TRBJ2-5, with D perhaps matching TRBD2 (5 bases). The receptor was isolated from a man in his fifties or sixties who received an inactivated influenza vaccine. Sequencing was performed on PBMCs from blood, taken roughly 24 months after vaccination. CDR3 nucleotides: TGTGCCAGCAGTTTATCGGGAATTTGGGAGACCCAGTACTTC. Translating it yields CASSLSGIWETQYF.